This T cell receptor (beta chain) was identified during a study of response to subunit inactivated influenza vaccine. Study-level findings and limits: With each seasonal influenza vaccination, the authors suggested, few new T cells are recruited.

The CDR3 is 15 amino acids. Germline CDR1 reads KGHSH; CDR2 reads LQKENI. Trimming left V 1 base short and J 0 bases short, with 7 bases between. TCRdb analysed the RT-PCR reads with MiXCR anew, one entry per CDR3 protein. The data show 450,000 to 500,000 distinct CDR3 sequences, approximately 9.9% seen once. For this clonotype: The antigen remains unidentified.

The specimen comprised PBMCs from blood, sampled around seven weeks after vaccination. This clonotype originated in a man aged 45-65 years who received an inactivated influenza vaccine. The chain joins TRBV18 to TRBJ1-3; tentatively, D is TRBD1 (6 bases). CDR3 sequence: CASSPRTASGNTIYF. Written as DNA, the CDR3 is TGTGCCAGCTCACCACGGACAGCCTCTGGAAACACCATATATTTT.